The 24 T cell receptor beta chains reported below all come from one sample, sequenced in a study of T cell responses to AZD1222 COVID-19 vaccine. TCRdb keeps only in-frame clones here, not all; method: immunoSEQ multiplex PCR. Of approximately 70,000 clones in the sample, less than 85% were seen once. The sample here was peripheral blood, taken on day 0 of AZD1222 vaccination. These receptors were obtained from an adult in good health.

The V call is TRBV5-8, the J call TRBJ1-1; D uncertain. With 2 bases removed from V and 8 bases from J, the gap between germline ends came to 7 bases. The V gene's germline CDR1 is SGHTS and CDR2 YDEGEE. The length of the CDR3 is 11 residues. CDR3 DNA: TGTGCCAGCAGCTTCAGGAACGAAGCTTTCTTT. Amino acid sequence: CASSFRNEAFF.

J is TRBJ1-1 and V is TRBV29-1, with 7 bases matching TRBD1. This CDR3 contains 16 residues. Germline loops: CDR1 SQVTM, CDR2 ANQGSEA. V was pared by 7 bases and J by 2 bases, with 16 bases of the junction left unmatched. This chain's CDR3 is CSAITGDRRLNTEAFF. CDR3 in DNA: TGCAGCGCTATTACAGGGGACCGACGACTAAACACTGAAGCTTTCTTT. Based on the CDR3 plus reference TRBV29-1 and TRBJ1-1, the full variable domain is SAVISQKPSRDICQRGTSLTIQCQVDSQVTMMFWYRQQPGQSLTLIATANQGSEATYESGFVIDKFPISRPNLTFSTLTVSNMSPEDSSIYLCSAITGDRRLNTEAFFGQGTRLTVV.

This sequence joins TRBV11-2 and TRBJ1-2; 7 nucleotides align to TRBD1. The V and J ends lost 5 bases and 4 bases, in that order; junction bases with no gene match: 7. The germline V gene encodes CDR1 SGHAT and CDR2 FQNNGV. This CDR3 has 14 residues. CDR3 bases: TGTGCCAGCAGCCCGGACAGGCCAACCTATGGCTACACCTTC. It yields the protein CASSPDRPTYGYTF.

This clone was observed once. The chain links TRBV19 to TRBJ1-5; 7 nucleotides align to TRBD1. V shed 7 bases, J shed 3 bases, and the junction held 3 bases outside the gene matches. This CDR3 has 13 amino acids. Looked up from germline, CDR1 is LNHDA and CDR2 is SQIVND (reference sequence). CDR3 nucleotide sequence: TGTGCCAGTAACAGGGGCTACAATCAGCCCCAGCATTTT. Protein: CASNRGYNQPQHF.

The gene calls are TRBV5-1 and TRBJ2-2; D call uncertain. The CDR3 contains 14 residues. Trimming removed 4 bases from V and 3 bases from J, with 10 bases in between. Germline values: CDR1 SGHRS, CDR2 YFSETQ. CDR3 in DNA: TGCGCCAGCAGCACCGGGCTGGACACCGGGGAGCTGTTTTTT. Amino acid sequence: CASSTGLDTGELFF.

This sequence joins TRBV25-1 and TRBJ2-1; D is perhaps TRBD2 (6 bases). CDR3 length: 14 amino acids. Germline V gene lookup returns CDR1 MGHDK and CDR2 SYGVNS. Trimming removed 6 bases from V and 2 bases from J, with 11 bases in between. The CDR3 DNA reads TGTGCCAGCAGATCGCGGGGAACCTACAATGAGCAGTTCTTC. Translating it yields CASRSRGTYNEQFF.

In this sample, this clone turned up once. The rearrangement joins TRBV6-1 to TRBJ1-1; no clear D. Germline CDR1 MNHNS, CDR2 SASEGT. This CDR3 has 14 amino acids. V shed 3 bases and J shed 5 bases, with 13 bases lying between them. CDR3 sequence reads: CASSEAGIVTEAFF. DNA for the CDR3: TGTGCCAGCAGTGAGGCAGGAATTGTAACTGAAGCTTTCTTT.

The chain carries TRBV7-9 and TRBJ1-2; D not certain. Germline V gene data show CDR1 as SEHNR and CDR2 as FQNEAQ (reference sequence). This CDR3 region has 13 residues. Trimming removed 3 bases at V and 2 bases at J, with 7 bases between. The CDR3 region is CASSFTQNYGYTF. Here the CDR3 DNA reads TGTGCCAGCAGCTTTACCCAGAACTATGGCTACACCTTC. The full variable domain, rest sourced from reference TRBV7-9 and TRBJ1-2, is DTGVSQNPRHKITKRGQNVTFRCDPISEHNRLYWYRQTLGQGPEFLTYFQNEAQLEKSRLLSDRFSAERPKGSFSTLEIQRTEQGDSAMYLCASSFTQNYGYTFGSGTRLTVV.

The rearrangement links TRBV15 to TRBJ2-3; D is possibly TRBD1 (5 bases). The CDR3 has 13 residues. The germline CDR1 and CDR2 sequences are LNHNV and YYDKDF (reference sequence). The V gene lost 0 bases and the J gene lost 7 bases, with 8 bases spanning the gap. Written as DNA, the CDR3 is TGTGCCACCAGCAGAGACAGGGCGAATACGCAGTATTTT. It specifies CATSRDRANTQYF.

The chain is built from TRBV2 and TRBJ1-2; the match to TRBD1 covers 7 bases. This CDR3 has 14 amino acids. Germline assignment: CDR1 SNHLY and CDR2 FYNNEI. CDR3 amino acids: CASVEGASNYGYTF. Here the CDR3 DNA reads TGTGCTAGCGTAGAGGGGGCTTCTAACTATGGCTACACCTTC.

The chain combines TRBV6-2 or TRBV6-3 with TRBJ2-1, with TRBD2 identical over 10 bases. This CDR3 is built from 16 residues. Germline CDR1 MNHEY, CDR2 SVGEGT. V gave up 6 bases and J gave up 5 bases; unmatched junction bases: 10. The CDR3 loop reads CASSRSSGRWNNEQFF. CDR3 in DNA: TGTGCCAGCAGCCGTTCTAGCGGGAGATGGAACAATGAGCAGTTCTTC.

This clone appeared once. The chain carries TRBV27 and TRBJ2-5; D may correspond to TRBD1 or TRBD2 (5 bases each). CDR3 length equals 15 residues. Germline V gene lookup returns CDR1 MNHEY and CDR2 SMNVEV (reference sequence). V was clipped by 6 bases and J by 7 bases, with 21 bases between them. The CDR3 DNA sequence: TGTGCCAGCAGCCGGGACCCCGCCCTTCCAACGACCCAGTACTTC. The encoded protein is CASSRDPALPTTQYF.

The chain employs TRBV5-1 and TRBJ2-7, with D possibly matching TRBD2 (6 bases). The CDR3 has 13 amino acids. From germline, CDR1 is SGHRS and CDR2 YFSETQ. V dropped 0 bases and J dropped 4 bases, with 8 bases sitting between them. CDR3 coding DNA: TGCGCCAGCAGCTTGGCCGGGAGATACGAGCAGTACTTC. Its translation: CASSLAGRYEQYF.

The genes are TRBV9 and TRBJ2-3, with 7 bases matching TRBD2. The CDR3 contains 13 residues. V trimming: 4 bases; J trimming: 4 bases; junction bases outside the gene matches: 3. CDR1 is SGDLS, CDR2 YYNGEE, per germline. CDR3 loop: CASSIRGADTQYF. CDR3 bases: TGTGCCAGCAGCATACGGGGGGCAGATACGCAGTATTTT.

The V and J genes are TRBV11-2 and TRBJ2-1; possibly TRBD1 for D (5 bases). V dropped 3 bases and J dropped 8 bases, with 17 bases sitting between them. CDR1 is SGHAT and CDR2 is FQNNGV in the germline V gene. The CDR3 sequence is 15 residues long. The CDR3 DNA sequence: TGTGCCAGCAGCTTGGACGGCAGGGTGATCGATGAGCAGTTCTTC. It is translated as CASSLDGRVIDEQFF.

The rearrangement links TRBV6-1 to TRBJ2-7; 9 bases align to TRBD1. Germline V gene sequence: CDR1 MNHNS, CDR2 SASEGT. V was pared by 2 bases and J by 0 bases, with 2 bases of the junction left unmatched. The CDR3 has 15 amino acids. Here the CDR3 reads CASSEPGQGSYEQYF. DNA of the CDR3: TGTGCCAGCAGTGAACCGGGACAGGGCTCCTACGAGCAGTACTTC.

The V gene is TRBV19, the J gene TRBJ2-7, with D possibly matching TRBD2 (5 bases). Between the trimmed V and J ends, which lost 1 base and 5 bases, there was a span of 6 bases. CDR3 size: 12 residues. Germline CDR1 and CDR2: LNHDA and SQIVND (reference sequence). The CDR3 DNA reads TGTGCCAGTAGTATAGCCGGGGACGAGCAGTACTTC. Translation gives CASSIAGDEQYF. Combining the CDR3 with reference TRBV19 and TRBJ2-7 gives the whole variable domain DGGITQSPKYLFRKEGQNVTLSCEQNLNHDAMYWYRQDPGQGLRLIYYSQIVNDFQKGDIAEGYSVSREKKESFPLTVTSAQKNPTAFYLCASSIAGDEQYFGPGTRLTVT.

Judged by abundance, this clone is hyperexpanded. J is TRBJ2-5 and V is TRBV10-1; the D gene could be TRBD1 or TRBD2 (5 bases each). Trimming removed 3 bases at V and 7 bases at J, with 15 bases between. From germline, CDR1 is WNHNN and CDR2 SYGVQD (reference sequence). This CDR3 is built from 14 residues. This CDR3 is CASSDGTPGGTQYF. In DNA, the CDR3 is TGCGCCAGCAGTGATGGGACCCCTGGGGGGACCCAGTACTTC.

Here the CDR3 DNA reads TGCGCCAGCAGCTTGGGCACTGCGCAAGAGACCCAGTACTTC. This gives the protein CASSLGTAQETQYF. The rearrangement links TRBV5-1 to TRBJ2-5; D gene unclear. The CDR3 is 14 amino acids. The ends were cut back, 0 bases at V and 2 bases at J, with 8 bases in the middle. In germline, CDR1 is SGHRS, CDR2 YFSETQ.

The V call is TRBV11-3, the J call TRBJ1-1; unclear D gene. Germline loops: CDR1 SGHNT, CDR2 YENEEA. The CDR3 covers 13 residues. V lost 1 base, J lost 4 bases, and 7 bases lay in between. CDR3 nucleotide sequence: TGTGCCAGCAGCTTAGGATTATCCACTGAAGCTTTCTTT. Its protein product is CASSLGLSTEAFF.

The chain joins TRBV18 to TRBJ1-1; no firm D call. V gave up 3 bases and J gave up 6 bases, with 11 bases separating them. Germline CDR1 is KGHSH and CDR2 is LQKENI. The CDR3 length is 13 residues. CDR3 in amino acids: CASSPILTAEAFF. In DNA, the CDR3 is TGTGCCAGCTCACCCATTTTGACGGCTGAAGCTTTCTTT.

The rearrangement joins TRBV19 to TRBJ1-2; 7 bases map to TRBD1. Germline lookup yields CDR1 LNHDA and CDR2 SQIVND (reference sequence). V shed 3 bases, J shed 7 bases, and the junction held 8 bases outside the gene matches. The CDR3 sequence is 14 residues long. CDR3 residues: CASSIGRGQGGYTF. Here the CDR3 DNA reads TGTGCCAGTAGTATCGGAAGGGGGCAGGGTGGCTACACCTTC.

This clone was counted once. This chain links TRBV7-9 with TRBJ2-5; TRBD2 is a possible D gene (6 bases). The CDR3 is 17 amino acids. The V gene lost 3 bases and the J gene lost 3 bases, with 20 bases spanning the gap. Germline CDR1 reads SEHNR; CDR2 reads FQNEAQ (reference sequence). The chain's CDR3 is CASSFRVTWREEETQYF. The CDR3 DNA is TGTGCCAGCAGCTTTAGGGTTACTTGGCGGGAAGAAGAGACCCAGTACTTC.

The chain joins TRBV6-1 to TRBJ2-7; TRBD1 aligns across 8 bases. The CDR3 consists of 13 residues. The germline CDR1 and CDR2 sequences are MNHNS and SASEGT. Trimming took 5 bases from V and 6 from J; bases not matched to a gene: 6. In DNA form, the CDR3 reads TGTGCCAGCAGTTCCGGACAGGGTCTCGAGCAGTACTTC. Its translation is CASSSGQGLEQYF.